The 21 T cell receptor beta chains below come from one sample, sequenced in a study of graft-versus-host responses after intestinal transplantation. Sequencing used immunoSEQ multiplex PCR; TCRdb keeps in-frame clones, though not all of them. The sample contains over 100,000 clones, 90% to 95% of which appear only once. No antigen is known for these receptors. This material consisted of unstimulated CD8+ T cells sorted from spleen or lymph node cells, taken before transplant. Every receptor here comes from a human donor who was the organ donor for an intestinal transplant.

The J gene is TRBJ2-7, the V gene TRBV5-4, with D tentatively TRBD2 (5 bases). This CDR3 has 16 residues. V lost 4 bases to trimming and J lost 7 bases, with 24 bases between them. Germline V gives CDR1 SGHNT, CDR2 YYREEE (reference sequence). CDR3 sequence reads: CASSTPRGPTVGEQYF. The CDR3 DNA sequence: TGTGCCAGCAGCACTCCCCGCGGGCCTACAGTGGGGGAGCAGTACTTC.

The chain's CDR3 is CASSVDSLIQGRGYTF. CDR3 DNA: TGTGCCAGCAGCGTAGATTCCCTTATACAGGGACGTGGCTACACCTTC. This sequence joins TRBV9 and TRBJ1-2; weak D call: TRBD1 (6 bases). CDR3 length equals 16 residues. V was pared by 0 bases and J by 7 bases, with 19 bases between. The germline gives CDR1 SGDLS, CDR2 YYNGEE.

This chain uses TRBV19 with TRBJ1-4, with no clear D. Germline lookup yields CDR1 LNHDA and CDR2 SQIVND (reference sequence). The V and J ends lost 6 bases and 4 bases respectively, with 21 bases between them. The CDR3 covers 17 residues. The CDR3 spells CASSPTGSGPLNEKLFF. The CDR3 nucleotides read TGTGCCAGTAGCCCTACTGGCTCTGGGCCCCTTAATGAAAAACTGTTTTTT. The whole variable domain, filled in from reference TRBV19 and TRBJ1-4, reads DGGITQSPKYLFRKEGQNVTLSCEQNLNHDAMYWYRQDPGQGLRLIYYSQIVNDFQKGDIAEGYSVSREKKESFPLTVTSAQKNPTAFYLCASSPTGSGPLNEKLFFGSGTQLSVL.

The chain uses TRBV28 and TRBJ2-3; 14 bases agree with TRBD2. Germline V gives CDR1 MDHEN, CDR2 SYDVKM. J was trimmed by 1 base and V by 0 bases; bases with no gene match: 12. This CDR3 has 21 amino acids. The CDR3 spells CASSLWSGTSGSGLGTDTQYF. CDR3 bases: TGTGCCAGCAGTTTATGGTCCGGGACTAGCGGGAGCGGTTTGGGCACAGATACGCAGTATTTT.

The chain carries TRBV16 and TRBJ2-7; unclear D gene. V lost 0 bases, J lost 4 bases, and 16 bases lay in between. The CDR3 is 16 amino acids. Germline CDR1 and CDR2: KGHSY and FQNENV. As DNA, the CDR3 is TGTGCCAGCAGCCAATCAACGGCCCTTACTTTTTACGAGCAGTACTTC. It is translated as CASSQSTALTFYEQYF.

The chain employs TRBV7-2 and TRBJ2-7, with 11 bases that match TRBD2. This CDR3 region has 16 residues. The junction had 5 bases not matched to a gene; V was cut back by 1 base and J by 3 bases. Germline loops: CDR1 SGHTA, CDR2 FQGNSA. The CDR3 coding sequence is TGTGCCAGCAGCTTAGGGACTAGCGGGTCCGTCTACGAGCAGTACTTC. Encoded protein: CASSLGTSGSVYEQYF.

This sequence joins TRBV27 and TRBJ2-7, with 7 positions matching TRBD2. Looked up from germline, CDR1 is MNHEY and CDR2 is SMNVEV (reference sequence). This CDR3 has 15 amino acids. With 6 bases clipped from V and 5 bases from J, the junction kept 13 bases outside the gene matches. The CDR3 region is CASSPFFGRANEQYF. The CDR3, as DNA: TGTGCCAGCAGCCCCTTTTTTGGGAGGGCCAACGAGCAGTACTTC.

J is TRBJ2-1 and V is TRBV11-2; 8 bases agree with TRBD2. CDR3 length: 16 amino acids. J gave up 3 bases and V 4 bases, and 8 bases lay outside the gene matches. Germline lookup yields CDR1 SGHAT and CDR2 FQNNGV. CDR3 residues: CASSWERETRYNEQFF. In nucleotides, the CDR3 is TGTGCCAGCAGCTGGGAGCGGGAGACCCGCTACAATGAGCAGTTCTTC.

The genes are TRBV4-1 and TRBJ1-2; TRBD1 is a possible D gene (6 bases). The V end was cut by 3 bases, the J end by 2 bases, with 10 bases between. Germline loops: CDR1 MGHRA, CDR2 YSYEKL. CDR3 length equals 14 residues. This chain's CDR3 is CASSQDRFNYGYTF. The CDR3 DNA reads TGCGCCAGCAGCCAGGACAGATTCAACTATGGCTACACCTTC.

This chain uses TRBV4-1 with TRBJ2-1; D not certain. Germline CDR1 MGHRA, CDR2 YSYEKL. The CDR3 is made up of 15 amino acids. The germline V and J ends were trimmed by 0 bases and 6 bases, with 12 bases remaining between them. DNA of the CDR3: TGCGCCAGCAGCCAAGACCGCCAAGAAACCAATGAGCAGTTCTTC. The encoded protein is CASSQDRQETNEQFF.

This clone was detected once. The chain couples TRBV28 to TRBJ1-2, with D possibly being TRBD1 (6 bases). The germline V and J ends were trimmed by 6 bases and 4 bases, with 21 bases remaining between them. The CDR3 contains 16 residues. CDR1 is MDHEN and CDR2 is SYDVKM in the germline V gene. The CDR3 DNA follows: TGTGCCAGCAGAATAGCACAGGGAATTCTCGCCTATGGCTACACCTTC. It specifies CASRIAQGILAYGYTF.

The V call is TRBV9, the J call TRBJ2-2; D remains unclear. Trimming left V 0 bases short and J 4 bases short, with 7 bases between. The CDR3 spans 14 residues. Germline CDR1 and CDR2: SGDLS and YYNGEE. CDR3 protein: CASSVGATTGELFF. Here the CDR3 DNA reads TGTGCCAGCAGCGTAGGGGCCACCACCGGGGAGCTGTTTTTT.

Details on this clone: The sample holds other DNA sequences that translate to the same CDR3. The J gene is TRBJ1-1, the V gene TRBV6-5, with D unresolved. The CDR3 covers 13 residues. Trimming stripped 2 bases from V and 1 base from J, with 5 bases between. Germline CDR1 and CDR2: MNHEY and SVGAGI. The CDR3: CASSYLGNTEAFF. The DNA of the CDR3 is TGTGCCAGCAGTTACCTCGGGAACACTGAAGCTTTCTTT.

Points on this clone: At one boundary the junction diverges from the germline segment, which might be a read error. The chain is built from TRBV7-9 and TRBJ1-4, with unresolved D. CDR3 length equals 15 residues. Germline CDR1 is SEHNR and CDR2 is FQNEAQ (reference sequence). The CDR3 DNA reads TGTGCCAGCAGTTTAGGCTATCCAACTAATGAAAAACTGTTTTTT. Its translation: CASSLGYPTNEKLFF.

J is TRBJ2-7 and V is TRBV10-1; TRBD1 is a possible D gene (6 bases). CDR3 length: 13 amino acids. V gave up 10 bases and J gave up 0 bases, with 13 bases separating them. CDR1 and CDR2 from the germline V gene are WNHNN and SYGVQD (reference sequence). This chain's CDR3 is CATPRGSSYEQYF. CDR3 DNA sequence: TGCGCCACCCCCAGGGGAAGCTCCTACGAGCAGTACTTC.

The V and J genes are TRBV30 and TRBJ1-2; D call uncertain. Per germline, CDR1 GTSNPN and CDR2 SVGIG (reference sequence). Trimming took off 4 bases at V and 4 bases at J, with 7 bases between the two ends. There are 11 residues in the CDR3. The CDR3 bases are TGTGCCTGGATGGAAAGCTATGGCTACACCTTC. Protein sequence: CAWMESYGYTF. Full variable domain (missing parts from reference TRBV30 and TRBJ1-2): SQTIHQWPATLVQPVGSPLSLECTVEGTSNPNLYWYRQAAGRGLQLLFYSVGIGQISSEVPQNLSASRPQDRQFILSSKKLLLSDSGFYLCAWMESYGYTFGSGTRLTVV.

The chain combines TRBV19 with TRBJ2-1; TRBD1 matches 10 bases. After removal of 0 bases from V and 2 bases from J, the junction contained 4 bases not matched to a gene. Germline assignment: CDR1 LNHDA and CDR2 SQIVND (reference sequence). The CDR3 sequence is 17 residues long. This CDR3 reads CASSIDGTGVPYNEQFF. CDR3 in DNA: TGTGCCAGTAGTATAGATGGGACAGGGGTACCCTACAATGAGCAGTTCTTC.

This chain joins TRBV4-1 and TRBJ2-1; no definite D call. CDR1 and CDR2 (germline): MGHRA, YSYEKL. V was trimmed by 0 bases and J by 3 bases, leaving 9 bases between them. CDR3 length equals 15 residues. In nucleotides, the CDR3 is TGCGCCAGCAGCCAAGAAGGTCTACTCTACAATGAGCAGTTCTTC. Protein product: CASSQEGLLYNEQFF.

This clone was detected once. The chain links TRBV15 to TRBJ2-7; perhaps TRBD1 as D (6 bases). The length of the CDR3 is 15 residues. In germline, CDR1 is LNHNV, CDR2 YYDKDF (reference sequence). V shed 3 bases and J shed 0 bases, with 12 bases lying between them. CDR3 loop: CATSRGADSSYEQYF. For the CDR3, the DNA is TGTGCCACCAGCAGGGGAGCGGACAGCTCCTACGAGCAGTACTTC.

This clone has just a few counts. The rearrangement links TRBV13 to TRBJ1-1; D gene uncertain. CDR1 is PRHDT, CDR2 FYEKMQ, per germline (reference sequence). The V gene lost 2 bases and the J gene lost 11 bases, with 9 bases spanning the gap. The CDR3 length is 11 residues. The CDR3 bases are TGTGCCAGCAGCTTAACCCCCCGCGCTTTCTTT. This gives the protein CASSLTPRAFF.

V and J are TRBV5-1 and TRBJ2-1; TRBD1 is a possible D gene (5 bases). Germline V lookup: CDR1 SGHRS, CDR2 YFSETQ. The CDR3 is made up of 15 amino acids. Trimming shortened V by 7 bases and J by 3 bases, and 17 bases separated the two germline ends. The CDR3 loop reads CASCPGDSFYNEQFF. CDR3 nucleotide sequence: TGCGCCAGCTGCCCCGGAGACAGCTTCTACAATGAGCAGTTCTTC.